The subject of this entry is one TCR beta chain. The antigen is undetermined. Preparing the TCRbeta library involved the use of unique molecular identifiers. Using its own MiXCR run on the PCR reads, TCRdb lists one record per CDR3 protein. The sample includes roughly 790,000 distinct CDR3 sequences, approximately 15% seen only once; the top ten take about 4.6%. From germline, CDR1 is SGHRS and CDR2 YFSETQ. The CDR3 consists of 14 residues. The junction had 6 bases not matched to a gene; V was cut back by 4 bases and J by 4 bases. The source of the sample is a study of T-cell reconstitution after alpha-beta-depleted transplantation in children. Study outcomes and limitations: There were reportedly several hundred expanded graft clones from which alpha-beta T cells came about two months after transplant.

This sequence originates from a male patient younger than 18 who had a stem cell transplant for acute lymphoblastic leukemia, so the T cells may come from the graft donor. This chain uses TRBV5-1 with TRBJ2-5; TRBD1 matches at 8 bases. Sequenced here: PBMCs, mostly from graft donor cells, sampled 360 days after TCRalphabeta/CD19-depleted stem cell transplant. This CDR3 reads CASSEPGTGETQYF. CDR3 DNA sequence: TGCGCCAGCAGCGAACCGGGGACAGGAGAGACCCAGTACTTC.